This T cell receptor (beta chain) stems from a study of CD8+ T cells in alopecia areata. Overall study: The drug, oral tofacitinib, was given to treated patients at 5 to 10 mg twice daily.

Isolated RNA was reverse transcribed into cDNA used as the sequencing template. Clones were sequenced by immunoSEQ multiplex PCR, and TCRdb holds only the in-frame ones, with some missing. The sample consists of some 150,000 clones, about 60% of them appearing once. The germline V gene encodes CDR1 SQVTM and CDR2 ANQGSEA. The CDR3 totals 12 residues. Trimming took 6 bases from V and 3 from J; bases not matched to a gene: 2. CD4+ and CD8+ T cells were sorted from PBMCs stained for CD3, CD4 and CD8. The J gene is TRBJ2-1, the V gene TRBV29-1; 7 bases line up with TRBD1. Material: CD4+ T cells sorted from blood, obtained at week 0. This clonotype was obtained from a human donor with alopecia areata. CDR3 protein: CSVGDSYNEQFF. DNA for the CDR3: TGCAGCGTGGGGGACAGCTACAATGAGCAGTTCTTC.